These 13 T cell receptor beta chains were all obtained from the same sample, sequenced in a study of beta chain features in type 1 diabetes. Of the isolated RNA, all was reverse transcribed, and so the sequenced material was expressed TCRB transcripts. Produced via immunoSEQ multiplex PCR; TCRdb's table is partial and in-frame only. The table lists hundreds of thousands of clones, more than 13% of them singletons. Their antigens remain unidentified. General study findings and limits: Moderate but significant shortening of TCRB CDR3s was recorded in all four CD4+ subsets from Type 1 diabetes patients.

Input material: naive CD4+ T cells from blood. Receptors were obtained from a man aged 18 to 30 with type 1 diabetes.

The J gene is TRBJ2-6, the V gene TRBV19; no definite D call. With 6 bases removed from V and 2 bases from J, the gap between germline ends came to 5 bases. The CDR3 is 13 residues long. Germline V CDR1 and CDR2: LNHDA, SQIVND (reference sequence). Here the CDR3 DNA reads TGTGCCAGTAGCGTCGCTGGGGCCAACGTCCTGACTTTC. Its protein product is CASSVAGANVLTF.

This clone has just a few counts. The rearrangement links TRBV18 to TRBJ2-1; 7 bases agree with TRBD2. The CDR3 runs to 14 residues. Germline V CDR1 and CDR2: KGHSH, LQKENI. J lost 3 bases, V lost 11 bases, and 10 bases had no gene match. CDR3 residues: CAGSSSGVYNEQFF. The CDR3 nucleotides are TGTGCCGGTTCATCAAGCGGGGTCTACAATGAGCAGTTCTTC.

As DNA, the CDR3 is TGTGCCAGCAGTATTACTTGGGACTCTTCAGGCGAGCAGTACTTC. Translation: CASSITWDSSGEQYF. The rearrangement links TRBV27 to TRBJ2-7, with D perhaps matching TRBD2 (6 bases). Per germline, CDR1 MNHEY and CDR2 SMNVEV (reference sequence). This CDR3 region has 15 residues. The V gene lost 5 bases and the J gene lost 6 bases, with 20 bases spanning the gap.

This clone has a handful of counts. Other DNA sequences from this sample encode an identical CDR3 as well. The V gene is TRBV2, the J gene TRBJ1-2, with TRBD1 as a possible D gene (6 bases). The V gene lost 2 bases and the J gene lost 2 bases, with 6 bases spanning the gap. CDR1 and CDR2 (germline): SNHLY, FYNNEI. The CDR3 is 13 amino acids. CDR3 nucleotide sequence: TGTGCCAGCAGTGAACAGGGGAACTATGGCTACACCTTC. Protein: CASSEQGNYGYTF.

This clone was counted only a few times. Written as DNA, the CDR3 is TGTGCCACCAGCAGAGATGTTGGGCCTGGAAACACCATATATTTT. Translating gives CATSRDVGPGNTIYF. The J gene is TRBJ1-3, the V gene TRBV15; no definite D call. CDR3 length: 15 amino acids. Germline loops: CDR1 LNHNV, CDR2 YYDKDF (reference sequence). V was cut by 0 bases and J by 2 bases, with 8 bases left in between.

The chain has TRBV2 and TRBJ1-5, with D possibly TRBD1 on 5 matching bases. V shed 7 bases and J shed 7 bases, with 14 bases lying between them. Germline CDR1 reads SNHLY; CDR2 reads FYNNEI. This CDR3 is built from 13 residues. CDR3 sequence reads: CASTLTARQPQHF. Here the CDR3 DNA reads TGTGCCAGCACGCTGACAGCCAGGCAGCCCCAGCATTTT. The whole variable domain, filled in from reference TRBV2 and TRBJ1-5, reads EPEVTQTPSHQVTQMGQEVILRCVPISNHLYFYWYRQILGQKVEFLVSFYNNEISEKSEIFDDQFSVERPDGSNFTLKIRSTKLEDSAMYFCASTLTARQPQHFGDGTRLSIL.

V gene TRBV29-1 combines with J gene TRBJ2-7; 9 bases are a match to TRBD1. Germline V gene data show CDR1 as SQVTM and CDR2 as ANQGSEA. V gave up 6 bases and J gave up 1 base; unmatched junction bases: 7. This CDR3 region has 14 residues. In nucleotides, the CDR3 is TGCAGCGTGACGGACAGGGGACTATCCTACGAGCAGTACTTC. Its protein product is CSVTDRGLSYEQYF.

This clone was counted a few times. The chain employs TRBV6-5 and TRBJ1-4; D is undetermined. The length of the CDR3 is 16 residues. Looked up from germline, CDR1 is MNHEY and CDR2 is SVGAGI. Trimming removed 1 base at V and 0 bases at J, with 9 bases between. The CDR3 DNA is TGTGCCAGCAGTTACTTTCACCCTGCAACTAATGAAAAACTGTTTTTT. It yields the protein CASSYFHPATNEKLFF.

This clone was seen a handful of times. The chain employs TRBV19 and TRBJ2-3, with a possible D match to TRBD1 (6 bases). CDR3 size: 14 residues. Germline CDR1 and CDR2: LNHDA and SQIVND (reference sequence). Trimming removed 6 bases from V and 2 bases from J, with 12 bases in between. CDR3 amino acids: CASRSRDNTDTQYF. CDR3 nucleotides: TGTGCCAGTAGATCCCGGGACAACACAGATACGCAGTATTTT. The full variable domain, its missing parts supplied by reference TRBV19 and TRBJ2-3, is DGGITQSPKYLFRKEGQNVTLSCEQNLNHDAMYWYRQDPGQGLRLIYYSQIVNDFQKGDIAEGYSVSREKKESFPLTVTSAQKNPTAFYLCASRSRDNTDTQYFGPGTRLTVL.

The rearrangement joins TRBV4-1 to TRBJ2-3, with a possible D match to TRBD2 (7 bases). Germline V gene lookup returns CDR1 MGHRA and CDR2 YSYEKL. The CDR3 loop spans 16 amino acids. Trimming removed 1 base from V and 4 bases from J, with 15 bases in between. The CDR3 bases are TGCGCCAGCAGCCAAGGACGGGGGGCCAGCCCAGATACGCAGTATTTT. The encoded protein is CASSQGRGASPDTQYF.

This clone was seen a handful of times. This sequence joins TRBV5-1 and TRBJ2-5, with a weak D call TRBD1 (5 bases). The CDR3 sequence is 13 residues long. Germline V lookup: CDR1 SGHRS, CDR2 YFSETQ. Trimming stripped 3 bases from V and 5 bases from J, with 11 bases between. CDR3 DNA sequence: TGCGCCAGCAGCTCCCAGGGTGCCGAGACCCAGTACTTC. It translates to CASSSQGAETQYF.

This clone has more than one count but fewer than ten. CDR3 in amino acids: CASSLGGVVAGEQYF. CDR3 DNA sequence: TGTGCCAGCAGCTTAGGAGGGGTGGTAGCTGGCGAGCAGTACTTC. The gene calls are TRBV7-2 and TRBJ2-7; D might be TRBD1 or TRBD2, each matching 5 bases. Germline V gives CDR1 SGHTA, CDR2 FQGNSA. Trimming took 1 base from V and 6 from J, leaving 16 bases between them. This CDR3 has 15 residues.

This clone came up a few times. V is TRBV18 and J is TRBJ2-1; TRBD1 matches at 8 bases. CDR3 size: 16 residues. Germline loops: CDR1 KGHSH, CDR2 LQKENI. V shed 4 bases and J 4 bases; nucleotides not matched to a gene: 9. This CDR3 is CASSLSTGALYNEQFF. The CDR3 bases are TGTGCCAGCTCACTATCGACAGGGGCACTTTACAATGAGCAGTTCTTC.